The rows below give T cell receptor beta chains drawn from one sample of a study of OX40 agonist ivuxolimab in advanced cancers. Clones were sequenced by immunoSEQ multiplex PCR, and TCRdb holds only the in-frame ones, with some missing. Here the sample spans fewer than 85,000 clones, 83% being singletons. This material consisted of CD4+ or CD8+ T cells sorted from blood, taken in a trial of the OX40 agonist ivuxolimab. These receptors originate from an adult with an advanced solid tumor such as melanoma, head and neck, liver or kidney cancer. CDR3s include the opening cysteine and the closing phenylalanine or tryptophan. Fields, in order: D gene, V gene, J gene, clone size, CDR3 protein, CDR3 DNA. D genes are given only for firm matches. Size is stated for part of the rows, as once, few or many counts, or as a class when the clone is expanded.

d_call: .; v_call: TRBV11-3; j_call: TRBJ2-7; clone_size: .; cdr3_aa: CASSLGTLSSYEQYF; cdr3_nt: TGTGCCAGCAGCTTAGGGACGCTTAGCTCCTACGAGCAGTACTTC
d_call: .; v_call: TRBV7-2; j_call: TRBJ1-2; clone_size: .; cdr3_aa: CASSIGRVAGYTF; cdr3_nt: TGTGCCAGCAGCATTGGGAGGGTGGCTGGCTACACCTTC
d_call: .; v_call: TRBV19; j_call: TRBJ1-1; clone_size: .; cdr3_aa: CASSRKGSTEAFF; cdr3_nt: TGTGCCAGTAGTCGGAAGGGAAGCACTGAAGCTTTCTTT
d_call: TRBD2; v_call: TRBV7-9; j_call: TRBJ2-7; clone_size: .; cdr3_aa: CASSLSGGTYEQYF; cdr3_nt: TGTGCCAGCAGCTTAAGCGGGGGAACCTACGAGCAGTACTTC
d_call: TRBD1; v_call: TRBV7-3; j_call: TRBJ2-7; clone_size: .; cdr3_aa: CASSSVGQGGFEQYF; cdr3_nt: TGTGCCAGCAGCTCGGTTGGACAGGGGGGTTTTGAGCAGTACTTC
d_call: TRBD1; v_call: TRBV5-4; j_call: TRBJ1-4; clone_size: .; cdr3_aa: CASSSGTEDEKLFF; cdr3_nt: TGTGCCAGCAGCTCCGGGACAGAGGATGAAAAACTGTTTTTT
d_call: .; v_call: TRBV6-1; j_call: TRBJ2-7; clone_size: .; cdr3_aa: CASRTQGISYEQYF; cdr3_nt: TGTGCCAGCAGGACACAGGGTATCTCCTACGAGCAGTACTTC
d_call: TRBD2; v_call: TRBV11-2; j_call: TRBJ2-7; clone_size: few; cdr3_aa: CASRDGTSLSEQYF; cdr3_nt: TGTGCCAGTAGGGACGGGACTAGTCTCTCCGAGCAGTACTTC
d_call: .; v_call: TRBV19; j_call: TRBJ1-3; clone_size: .; cdr3_aa: CASSRQGGVSGNTIYF; cdr3_nt: TGTGCCAGTAGTCGACAAGGAGGAGTCTCTGGAAACACCATATATTTT
d_call: .; v_call: TRBV5-1; j_call: TRBJ2-2; clone_size: .; cdr3_aa: CASRYGANTGELFF; cdr3_nt: TGCGCCAGCAGGTACGGGGCCAACACCGGGGAGCTGTTTTTT
d_call: TRBD1; v_call: TRBV19; j_call: TRBJ1-5; clone_size: few; cdr3_aa: CATRDRGNQPQHF; cdr3_nt: TGTGCCACCCGGGACAGGGGCAATCAGCCCCAGCATTTT
d_call: TRBD2; v_call: TRBV7-2; j_call: TRBJ2-7; clone_size: once; cdr3_aa: CASSLALQRENPIYEQYF; cdr3_nt: TGTGCCAGCAGCTTAGCCCTCCAGCGGGAGAATCCCATATACGAGCAGTACTTC
d_call: .; v_call: TRBV6-6; j_call: TRBJ2-1; clone_size: .; cdr3_aa: CASSYTPRDAYNEQFF; cdr3_nt: TGTGCCAGCAGTTACACCCCCCGGGACGCCTACAATGAGCAGTTCTTC
d_call: .; v_call: TRBV4-1; j_call: TRBJ1-1; clone_size: few; cdr3_aa: CASSQDPRTVMNTEAFF; cdr3_nt: TGCGCCAGCAGCCAAGATCCGAGGACAGTCATGAACACTGAAGCTTTCTTT
d_call: .; v_call: TRBV28; j_call: TRBJ2-7; clone_size: .; cdr3_aa: CASSTGPYEQYF; cdr3_nt: TGTGCCAGCAGTACAGGACCCTACGAGCAGTACTTC
d_call: .; v_call: TRBV7-2; j_call: TRBJ1-3; clone_size: .; cdr3_aa: CASSLGVSGNTIYF; cdr3_nt: TGTGCCAGCAGCTTAGGCGTATCTGGAAACACCATATATTTT
d_call: .; v_call: TRBV27; j_call: TRBJ2-7; clone_size: .; cdr3_aa: CASSLYWSGSSYEQYF; cdr3_nt: TGTGCCAGCAGTTTATATTGGTCAGGCAGCTCCTACGAGCAGTACTTC
d_call: .; v_call: TRBV30; j_call: TRBJ2-3; clone_size: .; cdr3_aa: CAWSGGLLPGTDTQYF; cdr3_nt: TGTGCCTGGAGTGGCGGACTCTTACCCGGGACAGATACGCAGTATTTT
d_call: TRBD1; v_call: TRBV11-2; j_call: TRBJ1-1; clone_size: .; cdr3_aa: CASSPGLRTGVSEAFF; cdr3_nt: TGTGCCAGCAGCCCAGGGCTCCGGACAGGGGTTTCTGAAGCTTTCTTT
d_call: TRBD2; v_call: TRBV7-9; j_call: TRBJ2-5; clone_size: once; cdr3_aa: CASSPLGGRWYTQYF; cdr3_nt: TGTGCCAGCAGCCCCCTAGGCGGGAGGTGGTACACCCAGTACTTC
d_call: .; v_call: TRBV11-2; j_call: TRBJ2-5; clone_size: .; cdr3_aa: CASSLGGSGIETQYF; cdr3_nt: TGTGCCAGCAGCTTAGGAGGCTCAGGGATCGAGACCCAGTACTTC
d_call: .; v_call: TRBV30; j_call: TRBJ1-3; clone_size: .; cdr3_aa: CAWSVSNTIYF; cdr3_nt: TGTGCCTGGAGTGTTTCTAACACCATATATTTT
d_call: .; v_call: TRBV5-1; j_call: TRBJ2-5; clone_size: .; cdr3_aa: CASSRERQETQYF; cdr3_nt: TGCGCCAGCAGCCGGGAGAGGCAAGAGACCCAGTACTTC
d_call: TRBD1; v_call: TRBV9; j_call: TRBJ1-2; clone_size: .; cdr3_aa: CASSARTGAYQRGGYTF; cdr3_nt: TGTGCCAGCAGCGCCAGGACAGGGGCCTACCAAAGGGGTGGCTACACCTTC
d_call: .; v_call: TRBV11-2; j_call: TRBJ2-5; clone_size: few; cdr3_aa: CASSLGRDQETQYF; cdr3_nt: TGTGCCAGCAGCCTGGGACGGGACCAAGAGACCCAGTACTTC
d_call: TRBD1; v_call: TRBV19; j_call: TRBJ1-2; clone_size: .; cdr3_aa: CASRVTGQRTYGYTF; cdr3_nt: TGTGCCAGTAGGGTTACGGGACAGAGGACCTATGGCTACACCTTC
d_call: TRBD2; v_call: TRBV5-1; j_call: TRBJ2-3; clone_size: .; cdr3_aa: CASSLFGREWGTDTQYF; cdr3_nt: TGCGCCAGCAGCTTGTTCGGGCGGGAGTGGGGCACAGATACGCAGTATTTT
d_call: .; v_call: TRBV19; j_call: TRBJ1-1; clone_size: .; cdr3_aa: CASRGVNTEAFF; cdr3_nt: TGTGCCAGTAGGGGTGTGAACACTGAAGCTTTCTTT
d_call: .; v_call: TRBV28; j_call: TRBJ1-6; clone_size: .; cdr3_aa: CASSSRTRSSYNSPLHF; cdr3_nt: TGTGCCAGCAGTTCCCGGACAAGAAGCTCCTATAATTCACCCCTCCACTTT
d_call: TRBD2; v_call: TRBV4-2; j_call: TRBJ2-3; clone_size: .; cdr3_aa: CASSQEPSGGAGDTQYF; cdr3_nt: TGTGCCAGCAGCCAAGAGCCTAGCGGGGGGGCTGGAGATACGCAGTATTTT
d_call: TRBD1; v_call: TRBV2; j_call: TRBJ2-6; clone_size: once; cdr3_aa: CASSERRGQGASSGANVLTF; cdr3_nt: TGTGCCAGCAGTGAGCGGCGGGGACAGGGGGCGTCCTCTGGGGCCAACGTCCTGACTTTC
d_call: TRBD2; v_call: TRBV7-2; j_call: TRBJ2-3; clone_size: .; cdr3_aa: CASSLNSGGGTDTQYF; cdr3_nt: TGTGCCAGCAGCTTAAATAGCGGGGGGGGCACAGATACGCAGTATTTT
d_call: .; v_call: TRBV10-3; j_call: TRBJ1-1; clone_size: .; cdr3_aa: CAIRAGPLGTEAFF; cdr3_nt: TGTGCCATCAGGGCCGGGCCCTTGGGCACTGAAGCTTTCTTT
d_call: .; v_call: TRBV5-1; j_call: TRBJ2-1; clone_size: .; cdr3_aa: CASSLEPPRRLNYNEQFF; cdr3_nt: TGCGCCAGCAGCTTGGAACCACCTAGGCGATTGAACTACAATGAGCAGTTCTTC
d_call: TRBD2; v_call: TRBV5-1; j_call: TRBJ2-5; clone_size: .; cdr3_aa: CASRGGAGGPQETQYF; cdr3_nt: TGCGCCAGCAGGGGTGGGGCGGGGGGACCTCAAGAGACCCAGTACTTC
d_call: TRBD1; v_call: TRBV5-8; j_call: TRBJ1-2; clone_size: .; cdr3_aa: CASSLAQGVLYGYTF; cdr3_nt: TGTGCCAGCAGCTTGGCACAGGGGGTTCTCTATGGCTACACCTTC
d_call: .; v_call: TRBV7-3; j_call: TRBJ1-1; clone_size: .; cdr3_aa: CASSLMRILNTEAFF; cdr3_nt: TGTGCCAGCAGCTTAATGCGGATCCTGAACACTGAAGCTTTCTTT
d_call: .; v_call: TRBV15; j_call: TRBJ2-1; clone_size: .; cdr3_aa: CATSSGSPPPNEQFF; cdr3_nt: TGTGCCACCAGCAGCGGGAGTCCTCCCCCCAATGAGCAGTTCTTC
d_call: .; v_call: TRBV7-8; j_call: TRBJ1-1; clone_size: .; cdr3_aa: CASSPGGGRNTEAFF; cdr3_nt: TGTGCCAGCAGCCCTGGGGGGGGAAGGAACACTGAAGCTTTCTTT
d_call: .; v_call: TRBV7-9; j_call: TRBJ2-5; clone_size: .; cdr3_aa: CASSLVVQETQYF; cdr3_nt: TGTGCCAGCAGCTTAGTAGTACAAGAGACCCAGTACTTC
d_call: .; v_call: TRBV6-6; j_call: TRBJ2-1; clone_size: once; cdr3_aa: CASSYGAEQFF; cdr3_nt: TGTGCCAGCAGTTACGGGGCTGAGCAGTTCTTC
d_call: .; v_call: TRBV6-5; j_call: TRBJ1-5; clone_size: .; cdr3_aa: CASSDSHNQPQHF; cdr3_nt: TGTGCCAGCAGTGATTCCCACAATCAGCCCCAGCATTTT